The 32 T cell receptor beta chains reported below all come from one sample, sequenced in a study of blood T cell repertoires in COVID-19. Measured with immunoSEQ multiplex PCR; TCRdb has only the in-frame clones, and not every one. The data hold about 260,000 clones, with roughly 86% observed a single time. Sequencing was performed on peripheral blood. These receptor sequences come from a man aged 40-55 years who had recovered from COVID-19.

CDR3 region: CASSPTGLYGYTF. The CDR3 bases are TGTGCCAGCAGCCCGACAGGGCTCTATGGCTACACCTTC. The chain recombines TRBV14 with TRBJ1-2; 7 positions agree with TRBD1. With 4 bases clipped from V and 4 bases from J, the junction kept 3 bases outside the gene matches. This CDR3 has 13 residues. Germline V gene sequence: CDR1 SGHDN, CDR2 FVKESK. Based on the CDR3 plus reference TRBV14 and TRBJ1-2, the full variable domain is EAGVTQFPSHSVIEKGQTVTLRCDPISGHDNLYWYRRVMGKEIKFLLHFVKESKQDESGMPNNRFLAERTGGTYSTLKVQPAELEDSGVYFCASSPTGLYGYTFGSGTRLTVV.

The chain recombines TRBV3-1 (or the pseudogene TRBV3-2) with TRBJ2-7; D perhaps matches TRBD1 (6 bases). The CDR3 consists of 19 residues. Germline CDR1 is LGHDT and CDR2 is YNNKEL (reference sequence). The germline V and J ends were trimmed by 1 base and 0 bases, with 22 bases remaining between them. The CDR3 region has the DNA TGTGCCAGCAGCCAAGGCGGTGTCAGGGGAGTAGGGGGCTCCTACGAGCAGTACTTC. The encoded protein is CASSQGGVRGVGGSYEQYF.

V usage is TRBV6-5 and J usage is TRBJ2-2; TRBD1 aligns across 7 bases. Trimming at V came to 5 bases and at J to 4 bases, leaving 4 bases not matched to a gene. Germline loops: CDR1 MNHEY, CDR2 SVGAGI. The CDR3 totals 14 residues. The CDR3 loop is CASSNRGVTGELFF. CDR3 DNA sequence: TGTGCCAGCAGTAACAGGGGCGTCACCGGGGAGCTGTTTTTT.

The chain employs TRBV9 and TRBJ2-6, with 10 bases that match TRBD1. Germline CDR1 and CDR2: SGDLS and YYNGEE. This CDR3 comprises 21 residues. The V gene end was trimmed by 7 bases and the J gene end by 3 bases; junction bases not matched to a gene: 22. The CDR3 nucleotides read TGTGCCAGCTCCTCAGCCAGCGCGACAGGGGGCCCCCATTATGGGGCCAACGTCCTGACTTTC. It encodes CASSSASATGGPHYGANVLTF.

This chain joins TRBV21-1 and TRBJ1-6; the DNA was not used to check the table's D call, TRBD1. TRBV21-1 is shown as a pseudogene. CDR3 length equals 18 residues. CDR3: CASSKGTGTGSYNSPLHF. The DNA for the CDR3 is TGTGCCAGCAGCAAAGGGACCGGGACAGGCTCCTATAATTCACCCCTCCACTTT.

V gene TRBV27 combines with J gene TRBJ1-2; TRBD1 agrees at 7 bases. The germline gives CDR1 MNHEY, CDR2 SMNVEV (reference sequence). The length of the CDR3 is 15 residues. The trim removed 5 bases at V and 4 bases at J, leaving 10 bases unmatched. The CDR3 reads CASSPRGQGGYGYTF. For the CDR3, the DNA is TGTGCCAGCAGTCCGAGGGGGCAGGGGGGCTATGGCTACACCTTC.

Notes on this clone: An end of the junction differs from the germline gene, which may be a read error. The V and J genes are TRBV5-4 and TRBJ2-2; D is unclear. The germline V gene has CDR1 SGHNT and CDR2 YYREEE (reference sequence). CDR3 length: 12 amino acids. The CDR3 coding sequence is TGTGCGAGCAGGAGGAACACCGGGGAGCTGTTTTTT. Translation: CASRRNTGELFF. The entire variable domain, with the rest obtained from reference TRBV5-4 and TRBJ2-2, is as follows: ETGVTQSPTHLIKTRGQQVTLRCSSQSGHNTVSWYQQALGQGPQFIFQYYREEENGRGNFPPRFSGLQFPNYSSELNVNALELDDSALYLCASRRNTGELFFGEGSRLTVL.

The CDR3 protein is CASSVKSAGEQYF. The CDR3 DNA follows: TGTGCCAGCAGTGTCAAATCGGCAGGCGAGCAGTACTTC. This chain joins TRBV25-1 and TRBJ2-7; D is undetermined. The germline V gene has CDR1 MGHDK and CDR2 SYGVNS. The V end was cut by 4 bases, the J end by 6 bases, with 13 bases between. This CDR3 is 13 amino acids long.

This rearrangement joins TRBV4-3 to TRBJ2-1; maybe TRBD2 (7 bases). This CDR3 has 19 amino acids. Per the germline V gene, CDR1 is LGHNA and CDR2 is YSLEER. The V and J ends lost 0 bases and 0 bases respectively, with 18 bases between them. CDR3 DNA sequence: TGCGCCAGCAGCCAAGATGGGGGGGGCGCCCGGTTCTCCTACAATGAGCAGTTCTTC. Its protein product is CASSQDGGGARFSYNEQFF.

V usage is TRBV18 and J usage is TRBJ2-3, with 7 bases fitting TRBD2. This CDR3 spans 15 amino acids. Germline CDR1 KGHSH, CDR2 LQKENI. V lost 3 bases, J lost 0 bases, and 3 bases stayed unmatched. This CDR3 reads CASSPWEGSTDTQYF. The CDR3 DNA reads as TGTGCCAGCTCACCGTGGGAGGGGAGCACAGATACGCAGTATTTT.

The chain couples TRBV6-5 to TRBJ2-1; 12 bases line up with TRBD1. Germline CDR1 and CDR2: MNHEY and SVGAGI. The trim removed 5 bases at V and 9 bases at J, leaving 8 bases unmatched. The CDR3 sequence is 15 residues long. CDR3 sequence: CASSPGGQGAFEQFF. In DNA, the CDR3 is TGTGCCAGCAGTCCCGGGGGACAGGGGGCATTTGAGCAGTTCTTC.

The rearrangement joins TRBV19 to TRBJ2-1; 14 bases are a match to TRBD2. The V segment lost 3 bases and the J segment 10 bases; nucleotides outside the gene matches: 11. Germline CDR1 is LNHDA and CDR2 is SQIVND (reference sequence). The CDR3 is made up of 17 amino acids. The CDR3 loop is CASSITQGLAGVKEQFF. CDR3 in DNA: TGTGCCAGTAGTATCACTCAGGGACTAGCGGGAGTAAAAGAGCAGTTCTTC.

This clone appeared a few times. V and J are TRBV18 and TRBJ2-7, with D tentatively TRBD1 (7 bases). V lost 6 bases and J lost 3, with 18 bases in between. The CDR3 is made up of 15 amino acids. Germline V lookup: CDR1 KGHSH, CDR2 LQKENI. CDR3: CASSAMGGQNYEQYF. CDR3 bases: TGTGCCAGCTCCGCAATGGGGGGACAGAACTACGAGCAGTACTTC.

This clone was counted once. The gene calls are TRBV6-2 or TRBV6-3 and TRBJ1-2, with 8 bases fitting TRBD1. The CDR3 runs 11 residues. Germline assignment: CDR1 MNHEY and CDR2 SVGEGT. Losses at the gene ends were 5 bases for V and 8 bases for J; bases not matched to a gene: 1. The CDR3 bases are TGTGCCAGCAGTCGACAGGGGGGCTACACCTTC. It is translated as CASSRQGGYTF.

The gene calls are TRBV27 and TRBJ2-3; D perhaps matches TRBD2 (6 bases). V dropped 7 bases and J dropped 2 bases, with 19 bases sitting between them. The length of the CDR3 is 16 residues. CDR1 is MNHEY, CDR2 SMNVEV, per germline (reference sequence). The CDR3 DNA is TGTGCCAGCATAAGACGTGGAGGAGGGTCCACAGATACGCAGTATTTT. It is translated as CASIRRGGGSTDTQYF.

The chain is built from TRBV6-6 and TRBJ1-6; 7 bases line up with TRBD1. V lost 6 bases, J lost 7 bases, and 12 bases stayed unmatched. CDR1 and CDR2 (germline): MNHNY, SVGAGI (reference sequence). The CDR3 loop spans 16 amino acids. CDR3 DNA sequence: TGTGCCAGCAGCCCACCGTACAGGGGTAGGAATTCACCCCTCCACTTT. It specifies CASSPPYRGRNSPLHF.

This clone was found a few times. The chain couples TRBV7-9 to TRBJ1-1; D remains ambiguous. This CDR3 region has 15 residues. Germline loops: CDR1 SEHNR, CDR2 FQNEAQ (reference sequence). V was shortened by 1 base and J by 6 bases, with 15 bases between the two germline ends. The DNA of the CDR3 is TGTGCCAGCAGCTTAGTCGGAGCGCCGGAGCCTGAAGCTTTCTTT. This codes for CASSLVGAPEPEAFF.

This rearrangement joins TRBV20-1 to TRBJ2-5; 10 bases line up with TRBD2. Germline CDR1 and CDR2: DFQATT and SNEGSKA (reference sequence). V was pared by 3 bases and J by 1 base, with 5 bases of the junction left unmatched. The CDR3 totals 15 residues. The CDR3 is CSASPTSGFQETQYF. The CDR3 DNA reads as TGCAGTGCTAGTCCGACTAGCGGGTTCCAAGAGACCCAGTACTTC.

The chain recombines TRBV5-1 with TRBJ2-7; D may be TRBD2 (5 bases). From germline, CDR1 is SGHRS and CDR2 YFSETQ. The CDR3 runs 14 residues. V was trimmed by 1 base and J by 0 bases, leaving 8 bases between them. DNA of the CDR3: TGCGCCAGCAGCTTGTACGGGGTCTCCTACGAGCAGTACTTC. Translating gives CASSLYGVSYEQYF. The whole variable domain, remainder taken from reference TRBV5-1 and TRBJ2-7, is KAGVTQTPRYLIKTRGQQVTLSCSPISGHRSVSWYQQTPGQGLQFLFEYFSETQRNKGNFPGRFSGRQFSNSRSEMNVSTLELGDSALYLCASSLYGVSYEQYFGPGTRLTVT.

The V gene is TRBV2, the J gene TRBJ2-1; TRBD2 aligns across 7 bases. J was trimmed by 0 bases and V by 3 bases; bases with no gene match: 8. The CDR3 length is 17 residues. CDR1 and CDR2 from the germline V gene are SNHLY and FYNNEI. CDR3 DNA: TGTGCCAGCAGTGAGATCCTAGCGGTTAGCTCCTACAATGAGCAGTTCTTC. Translation: CASSEILAVSSYNEQFF.

The chain couples TRBV9 to TRBJ1-6; weak D call: TRBD1 (5 bases). The CDR3 totals 15 residues. Trimming took off 0 bases at V and 8 bases at J, with 12 bases between the two ends. CDR1 is SGDLS and CDR2 is YYNGEE in the germline V gene. CDR3 nucleotides: TGTGCCAGCAGCGTAGCGGGGGGAAGTGATTCACCCCTCCACTTT. Translating gives CASSVAGGSDSPLHF.

The rearrangement joins TRBV7-3 to TRBJ2-1; D is ambiguous. This CDR3 is 15 amino acids long. Trimming took off 1 base at V and 4 bases at J, with 11 bases between the two ends. Germline-derived CDR1 and CDR2 are SGHTA and FQGTGA. CDR3 in amino acids: CASSLMGPLYNEQFF. In DNA form, the CDR3 reads TGTGCCAGCAGCTTAATGGGCCCTCTTTACAATGAGCAGTTCTTC.

This chain links TRBV2 with TRBJ2-5; D uncertain. V was pared by 1 base and J by 3 bases, with 12 bases between. Germline V CDR1 and CDR2: SNHLY, FYNNEI. This CDR3 has 15 amino acids. The CDR3 here is CASSEGGSREETQYF. DNA of the CDR3: TGTGCCAGCAGTGAAGGAGGTTCGAGAGAAGAGACCCAGTACTTC.

This chain connects TRBV11-3 to TRBJ1-5; TRBD1 aligns across 8 bases. CDR1 is SGHNT and CDR2 is YENEEA in the germline V gene. The CDR3 sequence is 14 residues long. V was clipped by 3 bases and J by 6 bases; unmatched bases: 4. The CDR3 DNA reads TGTGCCAGCAGCTTGCGACAGGGGAGTCAGCCCCAGCATTTT. It codes for CASSLRQGSQPQHF.

The chain carries TRBV10-3 and TRBJ2-7, with D possibly matching TRBD2 (7 bases). In germline, CDR1 is ENHRY, CDR2 SYGVKD. V dropped 3 bases and J dropped 4 bases, with 16 bases sitting between them. The length of the CDR3 is 15 residues. Written as DNA, the CDR3 is TGTGCCATCAGTGATTCGGGGGGACAAGGTTACGAGCAGTACTTC. It yields the protein CAISDSGGQGYEQYF.

The chain links TRBV5-6 to TRBJ2-3, with a tentative D call TRBD2 (5 bases). This CDR3 spans 16 amino acids. V shed 4 bases and J shed 0 bases, with 15 bases lying between them. Germline V gives CDR1 SGHDT, CDR2 YYEEEE. In nucleotides, the CDR3 is TGTGCCAGCAGCAGGAGACTAAGCACTAGCACAGATACGCAGTATTTT. This gives the protein CASSRRLSTSTDTQYF.

CDR3 sequence reads: CASSLLAGHQYEQYF. The DNA for the CDR3 is TGTGCCAGCAGCTTGCTAGCGGGTCACCAGTACGAGCAGTACTTC. This sequence joins TRBV5-6 and TRBJ2-7; 8 bases are a match to TRBD2. This CDR3 has 15 amino acids. Trimming cost V 1 base and J 4 bases; bases outside gene matches: 7. The germline V gene encodes CDR1 SGHDT and CDR2 YYEEEE.

The chain links TRBV2 to TRBJ2-3; D not resolved. Germline CDR1 is SNHLY and CDR2 is FYNNEI. Trimming removed 6 bases from V and 1 base from J, with 14 bases in between. The CDR3 spans 15 residues. The CDR3 loop reads CASRESTWGTDTQYF. In nucleotides, the CDR3 is TGTGCCAGCAGGGAGAGTACGTGGGGCACAGATACGCAGTATTTT.

This clone appeared a single time. This chain uses TRBV19 with TRBJ2-7; 8 bases agree with TRBD1. The germline V gene has CDR1 LNHDA and CDR2 SQIVND (reference sequence). This CDR3 has 11 amino acids. V was pared by 6 bases and J by 6 bases, with 1 base of the junction left unmatched. Here the CDR3 reads CASRTGGEQYF. The DNA for the CDR3 is TGTGCCAGTAGAACAGGGGGCGAGCAGTACTTC.

This clone was recorded once. The rearrangement links TRBV7-7 to TRBJ2-1, with 9 bases identical to TRBD2. The V and J ends lost 5 bases and 6 bases, in that order; junction bases with no gene match: 8. CDR1 is SSHAT, CDR2 FNYEAQ, per germline (reference sequence). The CDR3 consists of 15 residues. CDR3 sequence (DNA): TGTGCCAGCAGCCCCGGGGCGGGGGGGTTCAATGAGCAGTTCTTC. Translating it yields CASSPGAGGFNEQFF.

The CDR3 coding sequence is TGTGCCAGCAGTTTTAGTAGGACAAATGAAGCTTTCTTT. It is translated as CASSFSRTNEAFF. The chain combines TRBV27 with TRBJ1-1, with D perhaps TRBD1 (5 bases). The CDR3 is made up of 13 amino acids. V was shortened by 3 bases and J by 7 bases, with 12 bases between the two germline ends. Per germline, CDR1 MNHEY and CDR2 SMNVEV (reference sequence).

The chain uses TRBV6-5 and TRBJ1-4; 8 nucleotides line up with TRBD1. V lost 6 bases and J lost 8; bases outside the gene matches: 8. Germline V gene lookup returns CDR1 MNHEY and CDR2 SVGAGI. The CDR3 length is 14 residues. CDR3 sequence: CASSLTGGTEKLFF. CDR3 DNA sequence: TGTGCCAGCAGCCTTACAGGGGGAACGGAAAAACTGTTTTTT.